These 29 T cell receptor beta chains were all obtained from the same sample, sequenced in a study of naive and memory T cell subsets. Both TRBC1 and TRBC2 were covered by a beta constant-region primer of two equimolar oligonucleotides. Nested alpha and beta constant-region primers with the SP2 primer drove four PCR rounds on ligated cDNA. TCRdb itself ran the UMI-ligation and nested PCR reads through MiXCR, one entry per CDR3 protein. The table shows around 100,000 distinct CDR3 sequences, with 13% to 15% occurring only once. Study-wide points: A few larger clonotypes appeared in naive repertoires, especially CD8, possibly memory cells re-expressing CD45RA.

No antigens are known for them. Sequencing input: naive CD8+ T cells from blood. The receptors stem from a human donor in good health.

This clonotype was observed a few times. The V call is TRBV25-1, the J call TRBJ1-1; D is unresolved. Looked up from germline, CDR1 is MGHDK and CDR2 is SYGVNS. V was clipped by 8 bases and J by 6 bases, with 13 bases between them. This CDR3 comprises 12 residues. This CDR3 is CASGFAGAEAFF. The DNA of the CDR3 is TGTGCCAGCGGATTTGCGGGCGCTGAAGCTTTCTTT. Full variable domain (remainder filled in from reference TRBV25-1 and TRBJ1-1): EADIYQTPRYLVIGTGKKITLECSQTMGHDKMYWYQQDPGMELHLIHYSYGVNSTEKGDLSSESTVSRIRTEHFPLTLESARPSHTSQYLCASGFAGAEAFFGQGTRLTVV.

This clonotype was picked up a small number of times. In DNA, the CDR3 is TGTGCCAGCAGCTCTTATAGCGGGAGGACGGGCACCGGGGAGCTGTTTTTT. Protein sequence: CASSSYSGRTGTGELFF. The rearrangement links TRBV9 to TRBJ2-2, with 10 bases aligning to TRBD2. The CDR3 loop spans 17 amino acids. Trimming at V came to 4 bases and at J to 4 bases, leaving 10 bases not matched to a gene. Germline CDR1 reads SGDLS; CDR2 reads YYNGEE.

The chain uses TRBV28 and TRBJ1-5; the D is unclear. The CDR3 runs 12 residues. Germline CDR1 reads MDHEN; CDR2 reads SYDVKM. The V gene lost 7 bases and the J gene lost 2 bases, with 6 bases spanning the gap. CDR3 in amino acids: CASTDGNQPQHF. As DNA, the CDR3 is TGTGCCAGCACCGACGGCAATCAGCCCCAGCATTTT.

This clonotype was detected a few times. The chain has TRBV5-6 and TRBJ2-5, with 9 bases fitting TRBD1. The junction had 1 base not matched to a gene; V was cut back by 1 base and J by 3 bases. Germline V gives CDR1 SGHDT, CDR2 YYEEEE. This CDR3 contains 14 residues. In DNA form, the CDR3 reads TGTGCCAGCAGCTTGTGGGACAGGGAAGAGACCCAGTACTTC. Translated, it gives CASSLWDREETQYF.

V usage is TRBV2 and J usage is TRBJ2-3; tentatively, D is TRBD2 (5 bases). The CDR3 length is 13 residues. Germline V gives CDR1 SNHLY, CDR2 FYNNEI. V was trimmed by 7 bases and J by 5 bases, leaving 13 bases between them. CDR3 bases: TGTGCCAGCAAGGGCTCTCGGGAAGATACGCAGTATTTT. It codes for CASKGSREDTQYF.

This clonotype was observed at least ten times. This chain joins TRBV4-1 and TRBJ2-2; D gene uncertain. The germline V and J ends were trimmed by 6 bases and 4 bases, with 9 bases remaining between them. Germline assignment: CDR1 MGHRA and CDR2 YSYEKL. The CDR3 contains 13 residues. CDR3 sequence (DNA): TGCGCCAGCAGTGCGCCCCGCACCGGGGAGCTGTTTTTT. This translates into CASSAPRTGELFF.

The CDR3 DNA sequence: TGTGCCAGTAGCCCCGGGACAGCCCTGGAGCAGTACTTC. Amino acids: CASSPGTALEQYF. V is TRBV19 and J is TRBJ2-7, with 7 bases matching TRBD1. J gave up 7 bases and V 6 bases, and 9 bases lay outside the gene matches. The CDR3 covers 13 residues. Germline V gene sequence: CDR1 LNHDA, CDR2 SQIVND (reference sequence).

DNA of the CDR3: TGTGCCAGCAGTTTCCAATTTCTCTCCGAGCAGTACTTC. This codes for CASSFQFLSEQYF. V gene TRBV27 combines with J gene TRBJ2-7; D uncertain. The CDR3 consists of 13 residues. V was cut by 3 bases and J by 6 bases, with 12 bases left in between. CDR1 MNHEY and CDR2 SMNVEV come from the germline V gene (reference sequence).

This chain links TRBV30 with TRBJ2-1, with 14 nucleotides matching TRBD2. This CDR3 comprises 20 residues. After removal of 0 bases from V and 0 bases from J, the junction contained 10 bases not matched to a gene. Germline V gene lookup returns CDR1 GTSNPN and CDR2 SVGIG (reference sequence). CDR3 protein: CAWSVFGTSGSHDSYNEQFF. DNA for the CDR3: TGTGCCTGGAGTGTATTTGGGACTAGCGGGAGCCACGACTCCTACAATGAGCAGTTCTTC. Looking up the rest from reference TRBV30 and TRBJ2-1 gives the full variable domain: SQTIHQWPATLVQPVGSPLSLECTVEGTSNPNLYWYRQAAGRGLQLLFYSVGIGQISSEVPQNLSASRPQDRQFILSSKKLLLSDSGFYLCAWSVFGTSGSHDSYNEQFFGPGTRLTVL.

This clonotype was recorded at least ten times. This chain connects TRBV28 to TRBJ2-7; the D is unclear. Per the germline V gene, CDR1 is MDHEN and CDR2 is SYDVKM. Trimming left V 1 base short and J 5 bases short, with 12 bases between. The CDR3 consists of 14 residues. The CDR3 DNA reads as TGTGCCAGCAGTTTATTTTCCCCTGGCAACGAGCAGTACTTC. This encodes CASSLFSPGNEQYF.

This chain connects TRBV20-1 to TRBJ2-1, with 11 bases identical to TRBD2. Germline trimming cut 5 bases from V and 3 bases from J; bases unmatched to any gene: 6. CDR3 size: 15 residues. Germline V gene sequence: CDR1 DFQATT, CDR2 SNEGSKA (reference sequence). The DNA of the CDR3 is TGCAGTGCTGCGCAGACTAGCGGGAACTACAATGAGCAGTTCTTC. Its translation: CSAAQTSGNYNEQFF.

CDR3 sequence reads: CASSPAANGDTQYF. The CDR3 bases are TGTGCCAGCAGTCCAGCCGCGAACGGAGATACGCAGTATTTT. The chain carries TRBV27 and TRBJ2-3; D is unclear. CDR1 MNHEY and CDR2 SMNVEV come from the germline V gene (reference sequence). V was cut by 5 bases and J by 5 bases, with 14 bases left in between. This CDR3 contains 14 residues.

This clonotype came up many times. This chain connects TRBV7-3 to TRBJ2-7; TRBD2 matches 9 bases. V lost 5 bases to trimming and J lost 4 bases; unmatched junction nucleotides: 9. The V gene's germline CDR1 is SGHTA and CDR2 FQGTGA. The CDR3 is 15 residues long. The DNA for the CDR3 is TGTGCCAGCAGCACGCTAGCGGGAACGCAATACGAGCAGTACTTC. It encodes CASSTLAGTQYEQYF.

This chain links TRBV3-1 with TRBJ2-7; possibly TRBD2 for D (5 bases). V lost 8 bases, J lost 1 base, and 12 bases lay in between. CDR1 and CDR2 from the germline V gene are LGHDT and YNNKEL (reference sequence). CDR3 length: 13 residues. The CDR3 DNA sequence: TGTGCCAGCTCACCCGGGAATTCCTACGAGCAGTACTTC. This sequence encodes CASSPGNSYEQYF.

This clonotype was detected ten times or more. CDR3 DNA: TGTGCCAGCAGCTTCCCCGAGGACAGTCCCATGAACACTGAAGCTTTCTTT. Its translation: CASSFPEDSPMNTEAFF. The chain employs TRBV7-2 and TRBJ1-1; maybe TRBD1 (6 bases). CDR1 is SGHTA and CDR2 is FQGNSA in the germline V gene. CDR3 length: 17 residues. V lost 3 bases and J lost 0, with 17 bases in between.

The sample holds a few counts of this clonotype. V is TRBV13 and J is TRBJ1-3, with D hard to call. V was pared by 1 base and J by 0 bases, with 4 bases between. This CDR3 region has 14 residues. Germline CDR1 and CDR2: PRHDT and FYEKMQ (reference sequence). CDR3 coding DNA: TGTGCCAGCAGCTTAGCGGTCTCTGGAAACACCATATATTTT. Translation: CASSLAVSGNTIYF.

This clonotype was observed a few times. The V gene is TRBV4-3, the J gene TRBJ2-1; 8 nucleotides agree with TRBD2. Germline values: CDR1 LGHNA, CDR2 YSLEER. This CDR3 contains 17 residues. Trimming removed 4 bases from V and 0 bases from J; junction bases left unmatched: 8. In nucleotides, the CDR3 is TGCGCCAGCAGCCTGGGCGGGGGGACGAGCTCCTACAATGAGCAGTTCTTC. It is translated as CASSLGGGTSSYNEQFF.

This clonotype was seen a handful of times. J is TRBJ1-1 and V is TRBV20-1; TRBD1 aligns across 8 bases. J lost 5 bases, V lost 5 bases, and 13 bases had no gene match. Germline V gene data show CDR1 as DFQATT and CDR2 as SNEGSKA (reference sequence). This CDR3 comprises 15 residues. CDR3 sequence reads: CSAVDRVPASTEAFF. The CDR3 nucleotides read TGCAGTGCTGTGGACAGGGTACCGGCCTCAACTGAAGCTTTCTTT.

The CDR3 here is CASSYSLNTEAFF. The CDR3 DNA reads TGTGCCAGCAGTTACTCTCTGAACACTGAAGCTTTCTTT. The chain carries TRBV6-2 or TRBV6-3 and TRBJ1-1; no clear D gene. There are 13 residues in the CDR3. V shed 0 bases and J shed 0 bases, with 2 bases lying between them. The germline V gene has CDR1 MNHEY and CDR2 SVGEGT.

This clonotype has a handful of counts. The chain links TRBV7-9 to TRBJ1-1; D is ambiguous. Germline CDR1 SEHNR, CDR2 FQNEAQ (reference sequence). There are 12 residues in the CDR3. Trimming took 8 bases from V and 8 from J, leaving 15 bases between them. The CDR3 spells CASLTLTQEAFF. DNA of the CDR3: TGTGCCAGCCTGACTCTAACTCAGGAAGCTTTCTTT.

This clonotype was observed many times. The genes are TRBV29-1 and TRBJ2-7; D is perhaps TRBD2 (6 bases). Looked up from germline, CDR1 is SQVTM and CDR2 is ANQGSEA. V shed 6 bases and J shed 3 bases, with 21 bases lying between them. The CDR3 is 15 residues long. CDR3 nucleotides: TGCAGCGTGGGTCTAGCGCTCCCAGGAGACTACGAGCAGTACTTC. Translated, it gives CSVGLALPGDYEQYF.

This chain links TRBV29-1 with TRBJ2-7; 7 nucleotides agree with TRBD2. The J segment lost 3 bases and the V segment lost 2 bases, leaving 7 bases of the junction unmatched. Germline V gene sequence: CDR1 SQVTM, CDR2 ANQGSEA. The CDR3 covers 14 residues. The CDR3 sequence is CSVETSEELYEQYF. CDR3 DNA: TGCAGCGTTGAAACTAGCGAGGAACTCTACGAGCAGTACTTC.

V is TRBV15 and J is TRBJ2-3; unclear D gene. CDR3 length: 15 residues. Trimming took off 1 base at V and 0 bases at J, with 8 bases between the two ends. Germline CDR1 and CDR2: LNHNV and YYDKDF (reference sequence). The CDR3 loop reads CATSRGDPSTDTQYF. CDR3 in DNA: TGTGCCACCAGCAGAGGGGATCCTAGCACAGATACGCAGTATTTT.

This clonotype showed up just a few times. V and J are TRBV5-5 and TRBJ2-3; a weak D match, TRBD2 (6 bases). Deletions cut 3 bases from V and 4 bases from J, with 15 bases between. Germline loops: CDR1 SGHKS, CDR2 YYEKEE (reference sequence). The CDR3 totals 15 residues. CDR3 sequence reads: CASSSPAGLPDTQYF. The CDR3 DNA reads as TGTGCCAGCAGCTCCCCCGCGGGACTCCCAGATACGCAGTATTTT.

With respect to this clonotype: This may stem from a read error, because a much larger clone lies one nucleotide away. The chain recombines TRBV27 with TRBJ2-3; 9 bases agree with TRBD2. The CDR3 totals 14 residues. J was trimmed by 7 bases and V by 3 bases; bases with no gene match: 5. In germline, CDR1 is MNHEY, CDR2 SMNVEV (reference sequence). CDR3 loop: CASSLDSGGYTQYF. DNA of the CDR3: TGTGCCAGCAGTTTGGATAGCGGGGGTTATACGCAGTATTTT.

A few counts support this clonotype. The chain couples TRBV12-3 or TRBV12-4 to TRBJ1-5; 7 nucleotides match TRBD1. The CDR3 is 13 residues long. After removal of 5 bases from V and 6 bases from J, the junction contained 4 bases not matched to a gene. CDR3: CASSPTGAQPQHF. CDR3 DNA sequence: TGTGCCAGCAGTCCAACAGGGGCTCAGCCCCAGCATTTT.

The chain has TRBV20-1 and TRBJ2-1, with TRBD2 matching over 8 bases. The germline V gene encodes CDR1 DFQATT and CDR2 SNEGSKA (reference sequence). The CDR3 is 15 amino acids. The ends lost 6 bases at V and 9 bases at J; junction bases unmatched: 16. CDR3 sequence: CSAKELAGLVPEQFF. CDR3 nucleotides: TGCAGTGCAAAGGAATTAGCGGGACTAGTTCCTGAGCAGTTCTTC.

The chain joins TRBV19 to TRBJ2-7, with unresolved D. CDR1 is LNHDA, CDR2 SQIVND, per germline (reference sequence). Between the trimmed V and J ends, which lost 3 bases and 0 bases, there was a span of 6 bases. This CDR3 region has 13 residues. Here the CDR3 DNA reads TGTGCCAGTAGTATGTCTGTCTCCTACGAGCAGTACTTC. Translating gives CASSMSVSYEQYF. The variable domain in full, with the rest retrieved from reference TRBV19 and TRBJ2-7, is DGGITQSPKYLFRKEGQNVTLSCEQNLNHDAMYWYRQDPGQGLRLIYYSQIVNDFQKGDIAEGYSVSREKKESFPLTVTSAQKNPTAFYLCASSMSVSYEQYFGPGTRLTVT.

This clonotype has at least ten counts. The V gene is TRBV5-6, the J gene TRBJ2-4; D is uncertain. The CDR3 is 14 residues long. Trimming took off 4 bases at V and 2 bases at J, with 10 bases between the two ends. Germline V lookup: CDR1 SGHDT, CDR2 YYEEEE. CDR3 region: CASSRELSKNIQYF. In nucleotides, the CDR3 is TGTGCCAGCAGCCGTGAACTATCCAAAAACATTCAGTACTTC. The full variable domain, its missing parts supplied by reference TRBV5-6 and TRBJ2-4, is DAGVTQSPTHLIKTRGQQVTLRCSPKSGHDTVSWYQQALGQGPQFIFQYYEEEERQRGNFPDRFSGHQFPNYSSELNVNALLLGDSALYLCASSRELSKNIQYFGAGTRLSVL.